This TCR beta chain was recorded in a study of memory CD4+ T cells and cytomegalovirus serostatus. For this clone: The antigen remains undetermined.

Single viable CD3+CD4+CD8-CD45RO+ cells were sorted as the memory CD4+ T cells. Under the authors' procedure: After removing out-of-frame reads, millions of distinct TCRbeta sequences remained. The assay was immunoSEQ multiplex PCR, and TCRdb's table has in-frame clones only and misses some. For V, J and clone size, that table is used; D and trimming come from the DNA. The sample carries just under 65,000 clones, roughly three quarters recorded once. Study-wide findings and caveats: 67 of 164 known CMV-associated TCRbeta sequences appeared in CD4+ memory.

This CDR3 has 14 amino acids. Trimming shortened V by 6 bases and J by 5 bases, and 14 bases separated the two germline ends. CDR1 and CDR2 from the germline V gene are MNHNS and SASEGT. This clonotype originated in an adult in good health and CMV-seronegative. Sequencing input: memory CD4+ T cells from blood. The J gene is TRBJ1-3, the V gene TRBV6-1; TRBD1 might be the D (6 bases). This CDR3 reads CASSPGESRNTIYF. CDR3 DNA sequence: TGTGCCAGCAGCCCAGGGGAGTCTAGAAACACCATATATTTT.